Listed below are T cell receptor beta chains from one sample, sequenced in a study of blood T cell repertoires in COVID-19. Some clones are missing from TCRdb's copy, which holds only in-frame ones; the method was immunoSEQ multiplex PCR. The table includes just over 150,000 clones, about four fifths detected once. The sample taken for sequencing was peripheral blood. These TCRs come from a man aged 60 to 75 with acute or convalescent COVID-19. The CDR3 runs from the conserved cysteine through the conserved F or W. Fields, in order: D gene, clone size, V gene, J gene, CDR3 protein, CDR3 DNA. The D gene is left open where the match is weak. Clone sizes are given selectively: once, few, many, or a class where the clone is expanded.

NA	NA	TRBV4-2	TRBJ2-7	CASSQDPISYEQYF	TGTGCCAGCAGCCAAGATCCCATCTCCTACGAGCAGTACTTC
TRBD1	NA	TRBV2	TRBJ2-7	CASSESGGQGSEQYF	TGTGCCAGCAGTGAATCCGGGGGACAGGGATCCGAGCAGTACTTC
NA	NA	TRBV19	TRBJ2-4	CASSLHRDKSIQYF	TGTGCCAGTAGTCTTCATCGGGACAAGAGCATTCAGTACTTC
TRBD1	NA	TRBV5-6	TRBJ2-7	CASSLRSTGVGHEQYF	TGTGCCAGCAGCTTGCGCTCGACAGGGGTCGGCCACGAGCAGTACTTC
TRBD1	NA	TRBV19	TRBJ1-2	CASRRTGALYGYTF	TGTGCCAGTAGAAGGACAGGAGCCCTCTATGGCTACACCTTC
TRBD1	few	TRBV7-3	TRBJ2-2	CASSRTGLGGELFF	TGTGCCAGCAGTCGGACAGGTCTGGGCGGGGAGCTGTTTTTT
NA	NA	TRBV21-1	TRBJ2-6	CASSSRTVRRTSGDSGANVLTF	TGTGCCAGCAGCAGCCGGACGGTCCGGAGGACTAGCGGGGACTCTGGGGCCAACGTCCTGACTTTC
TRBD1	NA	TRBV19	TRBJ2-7	CASSIAGGGTGIYEQYF	TGTGCCAGTAGTATAGCTGGGGGGGGGACAGGGATCTACGAGCAGTACTTC
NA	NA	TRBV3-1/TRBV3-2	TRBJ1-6	CASSQDIQSPLHF	TGTGCCAGCAGCCAGGACATACAATCACCCCTCCACTTT
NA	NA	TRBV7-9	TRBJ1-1	CASSLVPLLQAGTEAFF	TGTGCCAGCAGCTTAGTACCCCTATTACAGGCGGGAACTGAAGCTTTCTTT
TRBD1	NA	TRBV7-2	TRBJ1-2	CASSIPGQSYGYTF	TGTGCCAGCAGCATTCCGGGACAGAGCTATGGCTACACCTTC
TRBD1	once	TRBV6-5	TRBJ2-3	CASRTGVRDTQYF	TGTGCCAGCAGGACAGGGGTGAGAGATACGCAGTATTTT
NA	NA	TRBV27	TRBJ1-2	CASSLRAGMGGYTF	TGTGCCAGCAGTTTAAGGGCAGGGATGGGTGGCTACACCTTC
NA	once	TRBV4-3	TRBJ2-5	CASSQISGETQYF	TGCGCCAGCAGCCAAATTTCGGGGGAGACCCAGTACTTC
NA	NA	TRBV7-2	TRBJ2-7	CASSFSSPSSEQYF	TGTGCCAGCAGCTTTAGCTCCCCGTCTTCCGAGCAGTACTTC